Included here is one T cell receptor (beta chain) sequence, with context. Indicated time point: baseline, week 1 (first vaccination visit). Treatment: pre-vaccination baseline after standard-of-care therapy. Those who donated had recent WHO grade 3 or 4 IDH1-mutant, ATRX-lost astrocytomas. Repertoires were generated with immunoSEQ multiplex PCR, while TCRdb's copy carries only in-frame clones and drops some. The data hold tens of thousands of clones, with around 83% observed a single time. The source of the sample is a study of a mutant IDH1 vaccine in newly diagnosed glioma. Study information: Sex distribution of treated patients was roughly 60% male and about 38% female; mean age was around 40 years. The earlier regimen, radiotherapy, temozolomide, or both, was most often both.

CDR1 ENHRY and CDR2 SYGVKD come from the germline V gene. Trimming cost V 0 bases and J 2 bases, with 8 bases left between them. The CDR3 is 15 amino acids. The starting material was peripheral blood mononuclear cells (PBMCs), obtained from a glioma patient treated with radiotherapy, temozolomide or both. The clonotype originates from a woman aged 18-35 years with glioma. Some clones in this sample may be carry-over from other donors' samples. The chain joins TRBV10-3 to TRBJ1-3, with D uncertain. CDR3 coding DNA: TGTGCCATCAGTGAGTCGAGAGATCCTGGAAACACCATATATTTT. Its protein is CAISESRDPGNTIYF.